Only a few counts were recorded for the clone carrying this T cell receptor beta chain. These data belong to a study of regulatory T cells in long-lasting Graves disease. Building the TCR beta libraries relied on iRepertoire HTBI primers, and CDR3 regions underwent Arm-PCR. Original processing notes: Segment identification across samples yielded 60 to 80 TRBV and 12 to 15 TRBJ segments. TCRdb reprocessed the multiplex PCR reads via MiXCR and lists one record per CDR3 protein. TCRdb's processing, not the study's, gives the V and J calls here. The data contain about 430,000 distinct CDR3 sequences, about 15% of them singletons. This CDR3 has 14 amino acids. Germline V lookup: CDR1 MNHNS, CDR2 SASEGT. Trimming cost V 0 bases and J 11 bases, with 16 bases left between them. Time point denoted: newly diagnosed GD, antithyroid drugs for less than 3 months. RNA isolated from PBMCs was used to make the TCR library. All patients originated from an endocrinology department located in Xi'an, China.

These same records also appear under a second study, on T cells in Graves' hyperthyroidism and ophthalmopathy. Per that paper: Graves' hyperthyroidism was deemed stable absent ophthalmopathy progression within 18 months. The HTBI primer set served for first-round RT-PCR of the TCR CDR3.

Sequencing used peripheral blood mononuclear cells (PBMCs), obtained at new diagnosis, from a patient treated with antithyroid drugs. The gene calls are TRBV6-1 and TRBJ1-1; D is possibly TRBD1 (5 bases). The sequence was obtained from a woman between 35 and 50 years old with Graves disease. The CDR3 protein is CASSEAWGSFMAFF. In nucleotides, the CDR3 is TGTGCCAGCAGTGAAGCTTGGGGCAGTTTTATGGCTTTCTTT.